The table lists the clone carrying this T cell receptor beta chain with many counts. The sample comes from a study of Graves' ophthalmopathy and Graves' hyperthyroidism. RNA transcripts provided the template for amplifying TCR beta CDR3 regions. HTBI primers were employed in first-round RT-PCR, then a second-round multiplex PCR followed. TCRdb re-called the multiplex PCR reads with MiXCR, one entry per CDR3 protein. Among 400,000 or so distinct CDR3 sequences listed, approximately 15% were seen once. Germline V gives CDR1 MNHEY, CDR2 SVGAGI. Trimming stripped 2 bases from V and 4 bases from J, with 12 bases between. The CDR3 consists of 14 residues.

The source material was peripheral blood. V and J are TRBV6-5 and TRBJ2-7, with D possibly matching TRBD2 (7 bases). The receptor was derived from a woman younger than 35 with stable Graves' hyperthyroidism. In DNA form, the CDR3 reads TGTGCCAGCAGTTACGGGGGAGGGGGTTACGAGCAGTACTTC. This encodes CASSYGGGGYEQYF.